The clone carrying this TCR beta chain has more than one count but fewer than ten. Building of the TCR beta libraries involved iRepertoire HTBI primers and Arm-PCR of CDR3 regions. In the authors' methods: The study identified roughly 59 TRBV and some 13 TRBJ segments across samples. TCRdb reprocessed the multiplex PCR reads with MiXCR, giving one entry per CDR3 protein. None of the V and J calls come from the authors' own analysis; TCRdb made them. The sample gives 500,000 to 700,000 distinct CDR3 sequences, 30% of which show up once; 40% to 55% is in the top ten. The sample comes from a study of regulatory T cells in long-lasting Graves disease. Time point denoted: persistent/refractory GD, antithyroid drugs over 5 years with positive TRAb. PBMC RNA was the source of the TCR library. From an endocrinology department in Xi'an, China, came the patients. The germline V gene has CDR1 MDHEN and CDR2 SYDVKM. This CDR3 spans 15 amino acids. The V and J ends lost 3 bases and 4 bases respectively, with 13 bases between them.

This receptor was taken from a female donor with Graves disease. The starting material was peripheral blood mononuclear cells (PBMCs), obtained when the disease was refractory, from a patient treated with antithyroid drugs. V and J are TRBV28 and TRBJ1-5; TRBD1 might be the D (5 bases). Here the CDR3 reads CASSFRGHENQPQHF. CDR3 in DNA: TGTGCCAGCAGTTTCCGCGGACACGAGAATCAGCCCCAGCATTTT.